A single sample gave rise to the 32 T cell receptor beta chains below, sequenced in a study of shared clonotypes between healthy human individuals. Data came from immunoSEQ multiplex PCR; TCRdb stores just in-frame clones and leaves some out. Among about 1.5 million clones listed, around 97% were seen once. Material: naive CD4+ T cells sorted from blood. Subset in this sample: CD45RA+ positively selected. The source is a man between 25 and 39 years old in good health.

This clone was observed once. The genes are TRBV9 and TRBJ2-7; a possible D gene is TRBD2 (5 bases). The germline gives CDR1 SGDLS, CDR2 YYNGEE. Trimming stripped 0 bases from V and 3 bases from J, with 10 bases between. This CDR3 has 14 amino acids. CDR3 bases: TGTGCCAGCAGCGTAGATCCGGGGAACTACGAGCAGTACTTC. Translation: CASSVDPGNYEQYF.

This clone was recorded once. The genes are TRBV7-2 and TRBJ1-5; 7 bases align to TRBD1. This CDR3 contains 14 residues. The J segment lost 7 bases and the V segment lost 5 bases, leaving 8 bases of the junction unmatched. Germline V CDR1 and CDR2: SGHTA, FQGNSA. The CDR3 spells CASSPTGVRQPQHF. The DNA of the CDR3 is TGTGCCAGCAGCCCTACAGGGGTTCGCCAGCCCCAGCATTTT.

Details on this clone: The same CDR3 also results from other DNA sequences found in this sample. V and J are TRBV2 and TRBJ1-1; D is perhaps TRBD1 (5 bases). CDR1 SNHLY and CDR2 FYNNEI come from the germline V gene. V was clipped by 4 bases and J by 0 bases, with 6 bases between them. The CDR3 is 13 amino acids. CDR3 region: CASSGQLNTEAFF. Here the CDR3 DNA reads TGTGCCAGCAGTGGACAGCTGAACACTGAAGCTTTCTTT.

As regards this clone: Different DNA sequences within this sample yield the same CDR3. The chain is built from TRBV2 and TRBJ2-3; the match to TRBD2 covers 11 bases. The V and J ends lost 7 bases and 3 bases, in that order; junction bases with no gene match: 3. CDR1 SNHLY and CDR2 FYNNEI come from the germline V gene. The CDR3 is 14 amino acids. The CDR3 spells CASKLAGGTDTQYF. CDR3 in DNA: TGTGCCAGCAAATTAGCGGGAGGGACAGATACGCAGTATTTT.

The V gene is TRBV5-4, the J gene TRBJ2-5; 11 nucleotides agree with TRBD2. J lost 2 bases, V lost 0 bases, and 6 bases had no gene match. The CDR3 length is 17 residues. CDR1 and CDR2 from the germline V gene are SGHNT and YYREEE (reference sequence). This chain's CDR3 is CASSLAPRTSGQETQYF. CDR3 nucleotides: TGTGCCAGCAGCTTGGCCCCCAGGACTAGCGGGCAAGAGACCCAGTACTTC.

V is TRBV5-4 and J is TRBJ2-7, with 8 bases lining up with TRBD1. The J segment lost 4 bases and the V segment lost 2 bases, leaving 5 bases of the junction unmatched. This CDR3 is 14 amino acids long. Germline V gives CDR1 SGHNT, CDR2 YYREEE (reference sequence). Written as DNA, the CDR3 is TGTGCCAGCAGCTTTTCCAGGGGGCGGTACGAGCAGTACTTC. The encoded protein is CASSFSRGRYEQYF. Supplemented by reference TRBV5-4 and TRBJ2-7, the full variable domain reads ETGVTQSPTHLIKTRGQQVTLRCSSQSGHNTVSWYQQALGQGPQFIFQYYREEENGRGNFPPRFSGLQFPNYSSELNVNALELDDSALYLCASSFSRGRYEQYFGPGTRLTVT.

The count of this clone is one. This sequence joins TRBV18 and TRBJ2-7; D perhaps matches TRBD2 (6 bases). CDR3 length equals 14 residues. CDR1 and CDR2 (germline): KGHSH, LQKENI. V shed 3 bases and J shed 6 bases, with 15 bases lying between them. CDR3 DNA sequence: TGTGCCAGCTCACCCGGGACTCGAGCTGCCGAGCAGTACTTC. It translates to CASSPGTRAAEQYF.

This clone was seen just once. The genes are TRBV5-4 and TRBJ1-5; D perhaps matches TRBD1 (5 bases). The CDR3 loop spans 14 amino acids. V shed 2 bases and J shed 3 bases, with 9 bases lying between them. Germline loops: CDR1 SGHNT, CDR2 YYREEE (reference sequence). The CDR3 region is CASSLRGDNQPQHF. In DNA, the CDR3 is TGTGCCAGCAGCTTACGGGGGGACAATCAGCCCCAGCATTTT.

The chain joins TRBV10-2 to TRBJ1-1, with D hard to call. The V end lost 4 bases, the J end lost 2 bases, and 8 bases lay between the germline ends. CDR1 and CDR2 from the germline V gene are WSHSY and SAAADI. This CDR3 has 13 amino acids. In DNA, the CDR3 is TGCGCCAGCAGTGCTCAGGCTAACACTGAAGCTTTCTTT. It is translated as CASSAQANTEAFF.

The chain is built from TRBV28 and TRBJ2-1, with 7 bases lining up with TRBD1. J was trimmed by 6 bases and V by 4 bases; bases with no gene match: 3. Germline V gene data show CDR1 as MDHEN and CDR2 as SYDVKM. CDR3 length: 13 residues. In DNA form, the CDR3 reads TGTGCCAGCAGTTCTAACAGGGGCAATGAGCAGTTCTTC. The encoded protein is CASSSNRGNEQFF.

J is TRBJ1-3 and V is TRBV2; D is ambiguous. The V end lost 0 bases, the J end lost 4 bases, and 7 bases lay between the germline ends. Germline loops: CDR1 SNHLY, CDR2 FYNNEI. The length of the CDR3 is 14 residues. The CDR3 protein is CASSEAYGGNTIYF. The DNA for the CDR3 is TGTGCCAGCAGTGAAGCCTACGGGGGAAACACCATATATTTT. The full variable domain, with the rest looked up from reference TRBV2 and TRBJ1-3, is EPEVTQTPSHQVTQMGQEVILRCVPISNHLYFYWYRQILGQKVEFLVSFYNNEISEKSEIFDDQFSVERPDGSNFTLKIRSTKLEDSAMYFCASSEAYGGNTIYFGEGSWLTVV.

The chain carries TRBV20-1 and TRBJ1-1; possible D gene TRBD1, 5 bases. The CDR3 runs to 11 residues. The germline V gene encodes CDR1 DFQATT and CDR2 SNEGSKA (reference sequence). V was pared by 8 bases and J by 6 bases, with 13 bases between. The DNA for the CDR3 is TGCAGTAGGGGAAGTGGTGCTGAAGCTTTCTTT. This encodes CSRGSGAEAFF.

Concerning this clone itself: The identical CDR3 is also encoded by other nucleotide sequences in the sample. The chain carries TRBV4-3 and TRBJ2-2; no clear D gene. The CDR3 runs to 13 residues. CDR1 is LGHNA, CDR2 YSLEER, per germline. Between the trimmed V and J ends, which lost 0 bases and 5 bases, there was a span of 4 bases. CDR3 sequence (DNA): TGCGCCAGCAGCCAAGAACGAACCGGGGAGCTGTTTTTT. It translates to CASSQERTGELFF.

The chain combines TRBV10-2 with TRBJ1-5; 8 nucleotides line up with TRBD1. The CDR3 is 16 residues long. With V trimmed by 1 base and J by 4 bases, 6 bases remained unmatched. From germline, CDR1 is WSHSY and CDR2 SAAADI. This CDR3 is CASSEYQGAGNQPQHF. DNA of the CDR3: TGCGCCAGCAGTGAGTACCAGGGGGCCGGGAATCAGCCCCAGCATTTT.

The V gene is TRBV7-3, the J gene TRBJ2-2; TRBD1 matches 8 bases. This CDR3 has 16 residues. Germline lookup yields CDR1 SGHTA and CDR2 FQGTGA. With V trimmed by 2 bases and J by 5 bases, 7 bases remained unmatched. The DNA for the CDR3 is TGTGCCAGCAGCTTATCCGGACAGGGAAGAACCGGGGAGCTGTTTTTT. Encoded protein: CASSLSGQGRTGELFF. The full variable domain, with the rest looked up from reference TRBV7-3 and TRBJ2-2, is GAGVSQTPSNKVTEKGKYVELRCDPISGHTALYWYRQSLGQGPEFLIYFQGTGAADDSGLPNDRFFAVRPEGSVSTLKIQRTERGDSAVYLCASSLSGQGRTGELFFGEGSRLTVL.

The genes are TRBV2 and TRBJ2-1; TRBD2 agrees at 12 bases. V gave up 6 bases and J gave up 4 bases; unmatched junction bases: 4. CDR1 is SNHLY, CDR2 FYNNEI, per germline. The length of the CDR3 is 15 residues. Written as DNA, the CDR3 is TGTGCCAGCAGAAGGACTAGCGGGATATACAATGAGCAGTTCTTC. This gives the protein CASRRTSGIYNEQFF.

A single count supports this clone. CDR3: CAIRAGLATNRFANTGELFF. For the CDR3, the DNA is TGTGCCATCAGGGCGGGACTAGCGACTAATAGGTTCGCGAACACCGGGGAGCTGTTTTTT. This chain uses TRBV10-3 with TRBJ2-2; 10 bases line up with TRBD2. The CDR3 consists of 20 residues. The germline CDR1 and CDR2 sequences are ENHRY and SYGVKD. J was trimmed by 0 bases and V by 6 bases; bases with no gene match: 16.

This chain links TRBV7-6 with TRBJ2-2; TRBD2 matches at 15 bases. CDR3 length equals 17 residues. Unmatched junction bases numbered 5, after V lost 3 bases and J lost 6 bases. Germline V gives CDR1 SGHVS, CDR2 FNYEAQ. As DNA, the CDR3 is TGTGCCAGCAGCTTGCCGGGACTAGCGGGAGGTTCCGGGGAGCTGTTTTTT. It codes for CASSLPGLAGGSGELFF.

The V and J genes are TRBV11-2 and TRBJ2-7; possibly TRBD2 for D (6 bases). The V gene lost 6 bases and the J gene lost 4 bases, with 28 bases spanning the gap. The CDR3 is 18 amino acids. Germline lookup yields CDR1 SGHAT and CDR2 FQNNGV. The CDR3 here is CASRIRLRDSKWGYEQYF. The CDR3 DNA follows: TGTGCCAGCAGGATACGTCTCCGGGACTCTAAATGGGGGTACGAGCAGTACTTC.

V is TRBV6-6 and J is TRBJ1-2; 7 nucleotides line up with TRBD1. V was pared by 8 bases and J by 4 bases, with 4 bases of the junction left unmatched. CDR3 size: 12 residues. The V gene's germline CDR1 is MNHNY and CDR2 SVGAGI (reference sequence). This CDR3 reads CASRGGSYGYTF. Here the CDR3 DNA reads TGTGCCAGCCGAGGGGGCTCCTATGGCTACACCTTC.

CDR3 bases: TGTGCCAGTAGTTTTACACCGGGACAGGGGAGTGAGCAGTTCTTC. Translation: CASSFTPGQGSEQFF. The genes are TRBV19 and TRBJ2-1; 10 bases are a match to TRBD1. V was clipped by 5 bases and J by 9 bases; unmatched bases: 10. Germline values: CDR1 LNHDA, CDR2 SQIVND (reference sequence). The CDR3 sequence is 15 residues long.

This chain connects TRBV27 to TRBJ1-2; D not certain. CDR1 and CDR2 (germline): MNHEY, SMNVEV (reference sequence). The CDR3 runs 13 residues. Trimming removed 6 bases at V and 5 bases at J, with 13 bases between. The DNA for the CDR3 is TGTGCCAGCAGGGCTTCCTGGGGATATGGCTACACCTTC. This gives the protein CASRASWGYGYTF.

The rearrangement uses TRBV7-9 and TRBJ1-5, with 8 bases matching TRBD1. CDR1 and CDR2 (germline): SEHNR, FQNEAQ (reference sequence). The CDR3 covers 14 residues. V was clipped by 5 bases and J by 6 bases; unmatched bases: 6. The CDR3 bases are TGTGCCAGCAGCCGGACAGGGAATGGTCAGCCCCAGCATTTT. Its protein is CASSRTGNGQPQHF.

V is TRBV6-5 and J is TRBJ1-5; possibly TRBD1 for D (5 bases). The CDR3 has 15 residues. Trimming took off 6 bases at V and 1 base at J, with 13 bases between the two ends. The germline V gene encodes CDR1 MNHEY and CDR2 SVGAGI. CDR3 sequence: CASSRRGSSNQPQHF. The DNA for the CDR3 is TGTGCCAGCAGCAGACGGGGGTCGAGCAATCAGCCCCAGCATTTT.

The CDR3 sequence is CASSLEGSSSYNEQFF. CDR3 nucleotides: TGTGCCAGCAGCTTGGAGGGCAGTAGCTCCTACAATGAGCAGTTCTTC. The chain recombines TRBV5-4 with TRBJ2-1; D gene uncertain. This CDR3 has 16 residues. The V gene lost 0 bases and the J gene lost 0 bases, with 10 bases spanning the gap. CDR1 and CDR2 from the germline V gene are SGHNT and YYREEE (reference sequence).

The V gene is TRBV10-2, the J gene TRBJ1-3; D ambiguous. The CDR3 contains 13 residues. V dropped 5 bases and J dropped 0 bases, with 5 bases sitting between them. The germline gives CDR1 WSHSY, CDR2 SAAADI. The CDR3 sequence is CASSTASGNTIYF. CDR3 in DNA: TGCGCCAGCAGTACTGCCTCTGGAAACACCATATATTTT.

V is TRBV10-2 and J is TRBJ2-7; TRBD2 is a possible D gene (5 bases). Germline CDR1 reads WSHSY; CDR2 reads SAAADI. V lost 5 bases, J lost 2 bases, and 10 bases lay in between. The length of the CDR3 is 13 residues. CDR3 DNA sequence: TGCGCCAGCAGTCCGGGATTAACCTACGAGCAGTACTTC. Encoded protein: CASSPGLTYEQYF.

The chain links TRBV9 to TRBJ2-2, with D possibly matching TRBD1 (6 bases). Germline-derived CDR1 and CDR2 are SGDLS and YYNGEE. The CDR3 has 15 amino acids. Trimming removed 4 bases from V and 1 base from J, with 11 bases in between. The CDR3 region is CASSRRTVNTGELFF. DNA for the CDR3: TGTGCCAGCAGCCGAAGGACAGTGAACACCGGGGAGCTGTTTTTT.

The DNA for the CDR3 is TGTGCCAGCAGCTTATGGGGAGGCGGGGAGCTGTTTTTT. Translated: CASSLWGGGELFF. The gene calls are TRBV7-3 and TRBJ2-2; D might be TRBD2 (6 bases). The CDR3 totals 13 residues. Per germline, CDR1 SGHTA and CDR2 FQGTGA. The V end was cut by 2 bases, the J end by 7 bases, with 8 bases between.

This chain's CDR3 is CSAQGPQTQYF. CDR3 in DNA: TGCAGCGCTCAAGGCCCCCAGACCCAGTACTTC. V and J are TRBV29-1 and TRBJ2-5; D not resolved. The V gene lost 7 bases and the J gene lost 6 bases, with 12 bases spanning the gap. From germline, CDR1 is SQVTM and CDR2 ANQGSEA. CDR3 length equals 11 residues.

The rearrangement links TRBV5-4 to TRBJ2-7; TRBD2 aligns across 9 bases. V lost 4 bases, J lost 2 bases, and 7 bases stayed unmatched. The germline V gene encodes CDR1 SGHNT and CDR2 YYREEE (reference sequence). This CDR3 comprises 15 residues. This CDR3 is CASSPTSGHAYEQYF. The CDR3 DNA reads as TGTGCCAGCAGCCCGACTAGCGGCCATGCCTACGAGCAGTACTTC.

This rearrangement joins TRBV6-5 to TRBJ2-7, with 7 bases matching TRBD2. V trimming: 8 bases; J trimming: 0 bases; junction bases outside the gene matches: 10. CDR1 and CDR2 from the germline V gene are MNHEY and SVGAGI. This CDR3 contains 15 residues. DNA for the CDR3: TGTGCCAGCGGGAAACGGGGGGTGGGCTCCTACGAGCAGTACTTC. This sequence encodes CASGKRGVGSYEQYF.